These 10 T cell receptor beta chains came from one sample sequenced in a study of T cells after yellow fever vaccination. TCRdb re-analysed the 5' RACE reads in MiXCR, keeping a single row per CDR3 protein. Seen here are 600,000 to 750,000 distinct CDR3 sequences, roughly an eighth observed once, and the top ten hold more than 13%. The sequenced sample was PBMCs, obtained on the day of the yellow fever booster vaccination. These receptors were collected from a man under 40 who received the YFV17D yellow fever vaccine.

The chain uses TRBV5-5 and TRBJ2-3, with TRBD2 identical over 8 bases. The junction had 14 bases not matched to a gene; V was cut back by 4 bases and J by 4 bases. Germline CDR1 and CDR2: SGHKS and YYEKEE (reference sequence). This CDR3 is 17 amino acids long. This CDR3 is CASSRRSGAGGSDTQYF. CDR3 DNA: TGTGCCAGCAGCCGACGCTCGGGGGCGGGAGGATCAGATACGCAGTATTTT.

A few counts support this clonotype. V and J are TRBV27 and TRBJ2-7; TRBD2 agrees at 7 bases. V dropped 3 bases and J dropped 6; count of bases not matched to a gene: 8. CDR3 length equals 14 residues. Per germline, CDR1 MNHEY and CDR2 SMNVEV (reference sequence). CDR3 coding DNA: TGTGCCAGCAGTTTGAGTAGCGGGCAGATCGAGCAGTACTTC. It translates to CASSLSSGQIEQYF.

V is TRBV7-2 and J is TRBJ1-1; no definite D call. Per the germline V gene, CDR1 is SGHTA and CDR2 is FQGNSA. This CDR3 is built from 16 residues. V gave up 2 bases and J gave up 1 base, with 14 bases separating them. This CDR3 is CASSLRERRRNTEAFF. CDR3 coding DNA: TGTGCCAGCAGCTTAAGGGAACGCAGGAGGAACACTGAAGCTTTCTTT.

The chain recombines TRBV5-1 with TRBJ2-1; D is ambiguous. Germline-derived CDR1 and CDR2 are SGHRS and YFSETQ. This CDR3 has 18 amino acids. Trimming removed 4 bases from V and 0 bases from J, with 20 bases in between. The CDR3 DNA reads TGCGCCAGCAGCACGAGCGCGTCAGCAGCCAGCTCCTACAATGAGCAGTTCTTC. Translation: CASSTSASAASSYNEQFF.

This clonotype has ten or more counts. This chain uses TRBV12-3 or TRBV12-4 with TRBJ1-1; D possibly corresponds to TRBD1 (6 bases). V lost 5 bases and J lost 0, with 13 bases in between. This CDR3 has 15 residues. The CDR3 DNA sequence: TGTGCCAGCAGTGCCCAGGGGACAATGAACACTGAAGCTTTCTTT. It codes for CASSAQGTMNTEAFF.

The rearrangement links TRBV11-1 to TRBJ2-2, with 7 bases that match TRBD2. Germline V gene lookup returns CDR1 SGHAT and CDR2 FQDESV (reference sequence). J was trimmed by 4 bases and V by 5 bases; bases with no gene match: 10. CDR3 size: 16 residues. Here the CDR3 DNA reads TGTGCCAGCAGCACACTCCCTAGCGGAAGCACCGGGGAGCTGTTTTTT. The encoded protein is CASSTLPSGSTGELFF. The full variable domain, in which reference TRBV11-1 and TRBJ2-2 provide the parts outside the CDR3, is EAEVAQSPRYKITEKSQAVAFWCDPISGHATLYWYRQILGQGPELLVQFQDESVVDDSQLPKDRFSAERLKGVDSTLKIQPAELGDSAMYLCASSTLPSGSTGELFFGEGSRLTVL.

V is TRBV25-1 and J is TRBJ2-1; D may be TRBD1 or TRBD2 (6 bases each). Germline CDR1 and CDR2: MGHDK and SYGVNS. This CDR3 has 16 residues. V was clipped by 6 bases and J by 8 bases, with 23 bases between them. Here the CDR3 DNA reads TGTGCCAGCAGGGGGGCCGCCTTTATGTCGGGGGATGAGCAGTTCTTC. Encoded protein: CASRGAAFMSGDEQFF.

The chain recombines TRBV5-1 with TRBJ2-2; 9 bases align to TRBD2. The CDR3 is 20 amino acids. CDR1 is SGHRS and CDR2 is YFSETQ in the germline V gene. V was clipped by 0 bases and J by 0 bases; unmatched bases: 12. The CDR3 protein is CASSLASGRAGGPNTGELFF. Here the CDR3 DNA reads TGCGCCAGCAGCTTGGCCTCTGGAAGAGCGGGAGGACCGAACACCGGGGAGCTGTTTTTT.

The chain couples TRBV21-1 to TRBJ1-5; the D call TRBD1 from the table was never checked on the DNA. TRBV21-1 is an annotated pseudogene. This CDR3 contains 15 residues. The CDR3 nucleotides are TGTGCCAGGCGGGACAGCAGCCCTAGCAATCAGCCCCAGCATTTT. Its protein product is CARRDSSPSNQPQHF.

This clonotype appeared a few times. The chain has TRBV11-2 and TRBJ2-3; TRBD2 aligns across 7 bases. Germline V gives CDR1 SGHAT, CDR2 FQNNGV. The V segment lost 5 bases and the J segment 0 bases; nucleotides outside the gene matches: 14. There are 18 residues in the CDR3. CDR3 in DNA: TGTGCCAGCAGCCGAGGTGGTCTAGCGGCATACAGCACAGATACGCAGTATTTT. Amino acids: CASSRGGLAAYSTDTQYF. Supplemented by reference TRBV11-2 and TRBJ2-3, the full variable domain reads EAGVAQSPRYKIIEKRQSVAFWCNPISGHATLYWYQQILGQGPKLLIQFQNNGVVDDSQLPKDRFSAERLKGVDSTLKIQPAKLEDSAVYLCASSRGGLAAYSTDTQYFGPGTRLTVL.